A single sample gave rise to the 29 T cell receptor beta chains below, sequenced in a study of T cell responses to AZD1222 COVID-19 vaccine. Profiled with immunoSEQ multiplex PCR; TCRdb holds only in-frame clones, not every one. Of 150,000 to 200,000 clones detected, 85% to 95% appear once; the ten largest clones hold 2.6%. The source was peripheral blood, collected on day 0 of AZD1222 vaccination. These receptors all come from an adult in good health.

The rearrangement uses TRBV6-6 and TRBJ2-6; D is perhaps TRBD1 (6 bases). The germline V gene has CDR1 MNHNY and CDR2 SVGAGI (reference sequence). The V and J ends lost 5 bases and 2 bases respectively, with 16 bases between them. CDR3 length: 17 amino acids. The CDR3 sequence is CASSPQGTGPGANVLTF. CDR3 coding DNA: TGTGCCAGCAGTCCCCAGGGGACGGGGCCTGGGGCCAACGTCCTGACTTTC.

The chain carries TRBV6-2 or TRBV6-3 and TRBJ2-7, with 11 bases fitting TRBD2. CDR3 length: 16 amino acids. Trimming took 0 bases from V and 0 from J; bases not matched to a gene: 1. CDR1 and CDR2 from the germline V gene are MNHEY and SVGEGT. The CDR3 loop is CASSYSTSGSSYEQYF. For the CDR3, the DNA is TGTGCCAGCAGTTACTCAACTAGCGGGAGCTCCTACGAGCAGTACTTC.

This chain uses TRBV30 with TRBJ1-6, with D possibly matching TRBD1 (6 bases). Deletions cut 3 bases from V and 7 bases from J, with 22 bases between. Per the germline V gene, CDR1 is GTSNPN and CDR2 is SVGIG (reference sequence). There are 17 residues in the CDR3. The CDR3 nucleotides read TGTGCCTGGAGCCAACCCCCGGGGGGGCTGGGGAATTCACCCCTCCACTTT. It specifies CAWSQPPGGLGNSPLHF.

This clone has a single count. The chain combines TRBV7-9 with TRBJ1-3; D not resolved. Germline V gives CDR1 SEHNR, CDR2 FQNEAQ (reference sequence). Trimming stripped 5 bases from V and 0 bases from J, with 14 bases between. The CDR3 length is 16 residues. CDR3 protein: CASSPRELSSGNTIYF. DNA of the CDR3: TGTGCCAGCAGCCCCCGAGAGCTCAGCTCTGGAAACACCATATATTTT.

The chain is built from TRBV11-2 and TRBJ2-7; a weak D match, TRBD2 (6 bases). The CDR3 totals 17 residues. Looked up from germline, CDR1 is SGHAT and CDR2 is FQNNGV. The germline V and J ends were trimmed by 2 bases and 2 bases, with 19 bases remaining between them. The CDR3 DNA is TGTGCCAGCAGCTTACCCTCGGCGGGGAAAACGACCTACGAGCAGTACTTC. Translated, it gives CASSLPSAGKTTYEQYF.

The chain uses TRBV3-1 (or the pseudogene TRBV3-2) and TRBJ2-1; 7 nucleotides align to TRBD1. The CDR3 spans 13 residues. J lost 7 bases, V lost 6 bases, and 6 bases had no gene match. Germline V gene sequence: CDR1 LGHDT, CDR2 YNNKEL (reference sequence). The chain's CDR3 is CASSLGQWNEQFF. DNA for the CDR3: TGTGCCAGCAGTCTGGGACAGTGGAATGAGCAGTTCTTC.

The chain is built from TRBV5-1 and TRBJ2-4; no clear D. The CDR3 contains 17 residues. The V and J ends lost 0 bases and 0 bases respectively, with 13 bases between them. CDR1 SGHRS and CDR2 YFSETQ come from the germline V gene. CDR3 region: CASSLALQDSAKNIQYF. The CDR3, as DNA: TGCGCCAGCAGCTTGGCTCTCCAAGATTCAGCCAAAAACATTCAGTACTTC.

The chain is built from TRBV7-9 and TRBJ2-5, with 8 nucleotides matching TRBD2. V shed 5 bases, J shed 6 bases, and the junction held 11 bases outside the gene matches. The CDR3 totals 15 residues. Germline-derived CDR1 and CDR2 are SEHNR and FQNEAQ (reference sequence). The CDR3 region has the DNA TGTGCCAGCAGCCCGGGAGCGGGAGAATTTCAGACCCAGTACTTC. Its protein is CASSPGAGEFQTQYF.

The rearrangement uses TRBV12-3 or TRBV12-4 and TRBJ2-5; D uncertain. The CDR3 has 12 amino acids. With 6 bases removed from V and 5 bases from J, the gap between germline ends came to 10 bases. The CDR3 DNA reads as TGTGCCAGCAGCCTTCGGGTTGAGACCCAGTACTTC. This encodes CASSLRVETQYF.

The gene calls are TRBV5-1 and TRBJ2-1; TRBD2 matches 11 bases. Germline V gene data show CDR1 as SGHRS and CDR2 as YFSETQ. This CDR3 has 15 amino acids. The ends lost 4 bases at V and 2 bases at J; junction bases unmatched: 2. CDR3 coding DNA: TGCGCCAGCAGCCTAGCGGGAGGAACCTACAATGAGCAGTTCTTC. This gives the protein CASSLAGGTYNEQFF.

This clone was seen a few times. The CDR3 protein is CASQGPSGGEQFF. As DNA, the CDR3 is TGTGCCAGCCAGGGGCCCTCTGGGGGTGAGCAGTTCTTC. The chain uses TRBV2 and TRBJ2-1; D perhaps matches TRBD1 (6 bases). This CDR3 comprises 13 residues. In germline, CDR1 is SNHLY, CDR2 FYNNEI. V was cut by 8 bases and J by 9 bases, with 17 bases left in between.

The CDR3 DNA reads TGCGCCAGCACCGCCAACAGAGCAAACTATGGCTACACCTTC. This encodes CASTANRANYGYTF. The chain employs TRBV10-2 and TRBJ1-2; D is undetermined. CDR1 is WSHSY, CDR2 SAAADI, per germline. V lost 7 bases, J lost 2 bases, and 14 bases lay in between. This CDR3 spans 14 amino acids.

This chain uses TRBV19 with TRBJ1-6; possible D gene TRBD1, 5 bases. Looked up from germline, CDR1 is LNHDA and CDR2 is SQIVND (reference sequence). CDR3 length equals 15 residues. The V end was cut by 2 bases, the J end by 11 bases, with 16 bases between. This CDR3 is CASSIRGREKTPLHF. CDR3 sequence (DNA): TGTGCCAGTAGTATAAGGGGCAGGGAGAAGACACCCCTCCACTTT.

The J gene is TRBJ1-1, the V gene TRBV5-4; 7 bases align to TRBD1. This CDR3 has 15 amino acids. J was trimmed by 4 bases and V by 4 bases; bases with no gene match: 10. In germline, CDR1 is SGHNT, CDR2 YYREEE (reference sequence). CDR3 nucleotides: TGTGCCAGCAGCCAAAACAGGGGTTGGAGCACTGAAGCTTTCTTT. Its protein product is CASSQNRGWSTEAFF.

This chain uses TRBV18 with TRBJ2-1; 8 nucleotides line up with TRBD1. The CDR3 is 14 residues long. J gave up 7 bases and V 8 bases, and 10 bases lay outside the gene matches. The germline gives CDR1 KGHSH, CDR2 LQKENI. This chain's CDR3 is CASVSGGPFNEQFF. The CDR3 DNA reads as TGTGCCAGCGTATCAGGGGGCCCTTTTAATGAGCAGTTCTTC. Full variable domain (missing parts from reference TRBV18 and TRBJ2-1): NAGVMQNPRHLVRRRGQEARLRCSPMKGHSHVYWYRQLPEEGLKFMVYLQKENIIDESGMPKERFSAEFPKEGPSILRIQQVVRGDSAAYFCASVSGGPFNEQFFGPGTRLTVL.

The rearrangement links TRBV12-3 or TRBV12-4 to TRBJ1-6; D is undetermined. The CDR3 spans 12 residues. Trimming cost V 4 bases and J 6 bases, with 4 bases left between them. CDR3 coding DNA: TGTGCCAGCAGTTACGGTAATTCACCCCTCCACTTT. Translated, it gives CASSYGNSPLHF.

In DNA form, the CDR3 reads TGCGCCAGCAGTGAGTCTGGCGGGCAAGAGACCCAGTACTTC. It translates to CASSESGGQETQYF. The V and J genes are TRBV10-1 and TRBJ2-5; D may be TRBD2 (5 bases). CDR1 is WNHNN, CDR2 SYGVQD, per germline (reference sequence). V lost 0 bases and J 2 bases, leaving 7 bases between the germline ends. This CDR3 has 14 residues.

V and J are TRBV5-1 and TRBJ2-7; tentative D call: TRBD2 (6 bases). The CDR3 has 15 residues. CDR1 SGHRS and CDR2 YFSETQ come from the germline V gene. V was pared by 3 bases and J by 4 bases, with 17 bases between. This CDR3 reads CASSSSPGSGYEQYF. The CDR3 nucleotides are TGCGCCAGCAGCTCGTCCCCCGGGAGTGGGTACGAGCAGTACTTC.

The chain combines TRBV19 with TRBJ1-1, with D unclear. The CDR3 length is 15 residues. Germline V gene sequence: CDR1 LNHDA, CDR2 SQIVND (reference sequence). V lost 3 bases to trimming and J lost 2 bases, with 13 bases between them. CDR3 protein: CASSILSGGNTEAFF. CDR3 coding DNA: TGTGCCAGTAGTATCCTCTCGGGAGGAAACACTGAAGCTTTCTTT. Supplemented by reference TRBV19 and TRBJ1-1, the full variable domain reads DGGITQSPKYLFRKEGQNVTLSCEQNLNHDAMYWYRQDPGQGLRLIYYSQIVNDFQKGDIAEGYSVSREKKESFPLTVTSAQKNPTAFYLCASSILSGGNTEAFFGQGTRLTVV.

This chain links TRBV5-6 with TRBJ2-7; D not certain. Germline CDR1 and CDR2: SGHDT and YYEEEE. CDR3 length equals 11 residues. The V end lost 3 bases, the J end lost 6 bases, and 7 bases lay between the germline ends. The CDR3 region is CASSSRVEQYF. As DNA, the CDR3 is TGTGCCAGCAGCTCCCGAGTCGAGCAGTACTTC.

This clone was recorded once. J is TRBJ1-1 and V is TRBV19, with TRBD1 matching over 7 bases. Germline trimming cut 0 bases from V and 0 bases from J; bases unmatched to any gene: 4. CDR1 LNHDA and CDR2 SQIVND come from the germline V gene (reference sequence). The CDR3 extends over 16 amino acids. The CDR3 coding sequence is TGTGCCAGTAGTATAGATCAGGACAGGTTGAACACTGAAGCTTTCTTT. This encodes CASSIDQDRLNTEAFF.

The gene calls are TRBV10-3 and TRBJ2-3; TRBD2 is a possible D gene (5 bases). The CDR3 sequence is 15 residues long. The ends were cut back, 6 bases at V and 0 bases at J, with 13 bases in the middle. Germline V gene sequence: CDR1 ENHRY, CDR2 SYGVKD. The CDR3 bases are TGTGCCATCAGCCTGGATGGCGGGAGCACAGATACGCAGTATTTT. This gives the protein CAISLDGGSTDTQYF.

The genes are TRBV29-1 and TRBJ2-1; a possible D gene is TRBD2 (6 bases). CDR1 is SQVTM and CDR2 is ANQGSEA in the germline V gene. The CDR3 extends over 13 amino acids. The V and J ends lost 3 bases and 4 bases respectively, with 10 bases between them. The CDR3 reads CSVDGTLYNEQFF. The DNA of the CDR3 is TGCAGCGTTGATGGGACTCTATACAATGAGCAGTTCTTC.

V and J are TRBV28 and TRBJ2-1; 12 nucleotides align to TRBD1. This CDR3 is 15 amino acids long. V shed 2 bases, J shed 8 bases, and the junction held 4 bases outside the gene matches. CDR1 and CDR2 (germline): MDHEN, SYDVKM. The chain's CDR3 is CASSLGGTGGDEQFF. For the CDR3, the DNA is TGTGCCAGCAGTTTAGGAGGGACAGGGGGCGATGAGCAGTTCTTC.

The table lists this clone with a count of one. DNA for the CDR3: TGTGCCATCACCGCGGGAGACCCCAATGAGCAGTTCTTC. It specifies CAITAGDPNEQFF. V usage is TRBV10-3 and J usage is TRBJ2-1, with 7 bases aligning to TRBD2. V was pared by 7 bases and J by 6 bases, with 6 bases of the junction left unmatched. The length of the CDR3 is 13 residues. From germline, CDR1 is ENHRY and CDR2 SYGVKD.

CDR3 region: CAWTSGLAGLFNEQFF. CDR3 in DNA: TGTGCCTGGACAAGCGGACTAGCGGGACTCTTCAATGAGCAGTTCTTC. V and J are TRBV30 and TRBJ2-1, with TRBD2 identical over 12 bases. Unmatched junction bases numbered 10, after V lost 4 bases and J lost 6 bases. CDR1 and CDR2 from the germline V gene are GTSNPN and SVGIG (reference sequence). The CDR3 has 16 residues.

V usage is TRBV7-6 and J usage is TRBJ1-1; 7 positions agree with TRBD1. CDR1 and CDR2 from the germline V gene are SGHVS and FNYEAQ. The CDR3 is 13 residues long. Unmatched junction bases numbered 3, after V lost 8 bases and J lost 0 bases. CDR3 coding DNA: TGTGCCAGCCGCCAGGGGGTGAACACTGAAGCTTTCTTT. Translation: CASRQGVNTEAFF.

V usage is TRBV30 and J usage is TRBJ2-3; D perhaps matches TRBD1 (5 bases). Germline V lookup: CDR1 GTSNPN, CDR2 SVGIG (reference sequence). With 4 bases removed from V and 1 base from J, the gap between germline ends came to 9 bases. This CDR3 has 13 residues. The CDR3 bases are TGTGCCTGGAATCAGGGTGGCACAGATACGCAGTATTTT. It yields the protein CAWNQGGTDTQYF.

V and J are TRBV11-2 and TRBJ1-3, with unresolved D. The CDR3 extends over 14 amino acids. Germline V gene lookup returns CDR1 SGHAT and CDR2 FQNNGV. V shed 3 bases and J shed 1 base, with 7 bases lying between them. CDR3 nucleotide sequence: TGTGCCAGCAGCTTTATACGGTCTGGAAACACCATATATTTT. Residues: CASSFIRSGNTIYF. The entire variable domain, with the rest obtained from reference TRBV11-2 and TRBJ1-3, is as follows: EAGVAQSPRYKIIEKRQSVAFWCNPISGHATLYWYQQILGQGPKLLIQFQNNGVVDDSQLPKDRFSAERLKGVDSTLKIQPAKLEDSAVYLCASSFIRSGNTIYFGEGSWLTVV.